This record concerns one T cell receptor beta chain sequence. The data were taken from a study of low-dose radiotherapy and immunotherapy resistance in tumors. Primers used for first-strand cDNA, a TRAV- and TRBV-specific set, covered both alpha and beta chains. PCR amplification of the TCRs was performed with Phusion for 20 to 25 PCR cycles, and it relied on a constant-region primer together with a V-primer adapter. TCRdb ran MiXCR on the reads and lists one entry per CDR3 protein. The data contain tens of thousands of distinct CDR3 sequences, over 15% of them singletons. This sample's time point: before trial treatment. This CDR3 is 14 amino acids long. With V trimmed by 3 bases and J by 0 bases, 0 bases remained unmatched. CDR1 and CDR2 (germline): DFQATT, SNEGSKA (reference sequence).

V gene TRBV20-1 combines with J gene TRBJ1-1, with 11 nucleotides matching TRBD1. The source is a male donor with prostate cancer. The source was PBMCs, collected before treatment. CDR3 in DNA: TGCAGTGCTAGGGACAGGGGGCTGAACACTGAAGCTTTCTTT. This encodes CSARDRGLNTEAFF.